These 16 T cell receptor beta chains came from one sample sequenced in a study of T cell responses to AZD1222 COVID-19 vaccine (dated by TCRdb to about 2021). Read against the paper, the sample's time point label means: about 28 days (+/-7) after the second vaccine dose. This sample's treatment or condition label indicates: meningococcal conjugate vaccine given as trial control. The library came from the immunoSEQ multiplex PCR assay. TCRdb took this table from immuneACCESS and kept in-frame rearrangements with V and J called. Such tables lack part of the clones; where checked against another copy, unresolved V genes explain under half of the gap, and the rest is unexplained. This sample lists 200,000 to 250,000 clones; roughly 94% were detected once. The biggest ten clones account for around 1.7% of the sample. This specimen consisted of peripheral blood, obtained 28 days after the second dose of the MenACWY control vaccine. Source of these receptors: an adult who received the MenACWY meningococcal vaccine as a control.

This clone was observed once. This chain connects TRBV11-3 to TRBJ2-2; TRBD2 aligns across 7 bases. The CDR3 has 17 amino acids. V lost 1 base to trimming and J lost 2 bases; unmatched junction nucleotides: 7. Germline V gene data show CDR1 as SGHNT and CDR2 as YENEEA. The CDR3 bases are TGTGCCAGCAGCTTAGGGGCCCTAGCGGCCAACACCGGGGAGCTGTTTTTT. Protein product: CASSLGALAANTGELFF. Based on the CDR3 plus reference TRBV11-3 and TRBJ2-2, the full variable domain is EAGVVQSPRYKIIEKKQPVAFWCNPISGHNTLYWYLQNLGQGPELLIRYENEEAVDDSQLPKDRFSAERLKGVDSTLKIQPAELGDSAVYLCASSLGALAANTGELFFGEGSRLTVL.

The V call is TRBV27, the J call TRBJ2-2; 8 nucleotides align to TRBD2. CDR1 is MNHEY and CDR2 is SMNVEV in the germline V gene (reference sequence). The CDR3 sequence is 16 residues long. The V and J ends lost 3 bases and 6 bases, in that order; junction bases with no gene match: 9. CDR3 loop: CASSLAHGGAPGELFF. CDR3 DNA sequence: TGTGCCAGCAGTTTGGCGCACGGGGGGGCCCCCGGGGAGCTGTTTTTT.

The rearrangement links TRBV5-1 to TRBJ2-2; D uncertain. V was trimmed by 3 bases and J by 5 bases, leaving 11 bases between them. The germline CDR1 and CDR2 sequences are SGHRS and YFSETQ. This CDR3 comprises 14 residues. The CDR3 DNA reads as TGCGCCAGCAGCTCCGCGGCATTGACCGGGGAGCTGTTTTTT. It is translated as CASSSAALTGELFF.

The chain joins TRBV28 to TRBJ1-1; D not certain. CDR1 MDHEN and CDR2 SYDVKM come from the germline V gene. V was pared by 3 bases and J by 11 bases, with 25 bases between. This CDR3 region has 16 residues. CDR3 nucleotide sequence: TGTGCCAGCAGTTTTAGGGTGGGCGGACCCCGGGGATGGGCTTTCTTT. It encodes CASSFRVGGPRGWAFF.

This chain links TRBV9 with TRBJ2-1; no clear D. The V end lost 3 bases, the J end lost 5 bases, and 9 bases lay between the germline ends. CDR1 SGDLS and CDR2 YYNGEE come from the germline V gene. The length of the CDR3 is 13 residues. The CDR3 protein is CASSDDFDNEQFF. The CDR3, as DNA: TGTGCCAGCAGCGACGACTTCGACAATGAGCAGTTCTTC.

This chain joins TRBV18 and TRBJ1-3, with 7 bases fitting TRBD1. The CDR3 loop spans 16 amino acids. Germline-derived CDR1 and CDR2 are KGHSH and LQKENI. Losses at the gene ends were 3 bases for V and 0 bases for J; bases not matched to a gene: 5. The CDR3 here is CASSPWDSSSGNTIYF. CDR3 DNA sequence: TGTGCCAGCTCACCTTGGGACAGTTCCTCTGGAAACACCATATATTTT.

The chain joins TRBV27 to TRBJ2-7; perhaps TRBD1 as D (5 bases). Germline V gene sequence: CDR1 MNHEY, CDR2 SMNVEV (reference sequence). V lost 5 bases and J 4 bases, leaving 15 bases between the germline ends. CDR3 length: 14 residues. The CDR3 nucleotides are TGTGCCAGCAGTCCCTCGGACCGACAGTACGAGCAGTACTTC. It codes for CASSPSDRQYEQYF.

J is TRBJ2-7 and V is TRBV7-2; 8 bases map to TRBD2. This CDR3 spans 14 amino acids. CDR1 is SGHTA and CDR2 is FQGNSA in the germline V gene. The V and J ends lost 2 bases and 2 bases, in that order; junction bases with no gene match: 2. For the CDR3, the DNA is TGTGCCAGCAGCTTAAACGGGGGGGCCTACGAGCAGTACTTC. Residues: CASSLNGGAYEQYF.

The chain has TRBV5-1 and TRBJ2-5, with 7 nucleotides matching TRBD2. This CDR3 spans 14 amino acids. Germline-derived CDR1 and CDR2 are SGHRS and YFSETQ. V was pared by 0 bases and J by 4 bases, with 3 bases of the junction left unmatched. CDR3 bases: TGCGCCAGCAGCTTGGATGGGAGGGGAGAGACCCAGTACTTC. Amino acids: CASSLDGRGETQYF.

This chain links TRBV14 with TRBJ1-1; 7 positions agree with TRBD1. Germline V gene lookup returns CDR1 SGHDN and CDR2 FVKESK. The CDR3 is made up of 15 amino acids. The V segment lost 0 bases and the J segment 9 bases; nucleotides outside the gene matches: 10. CDR3 sequence reads: CASSQDWDRRGKAFF. The CDR3 nucleotides read TGTGCCAGCAGCCAAGATTGGGACAGAAGAGGGAAAGCTTTCTTT.

The rearrangement joins TRBV27 to TRBJ2-1; D gene unclear. Deletions cut 4 bases from V and 5 bases from J, with 9 bases between. The CDR3 length is 13 residues. Per germline, CDR1 MNHEY and CDR2 SMNVEV (reference sequence). This CDR3 is CASSWANDNEQFF. As DNA, the CDR3 is TGTGCCAGCAGTTGGGCCAACGACAATGAGCAGTTCTTC.

The gene calls are TRBV29-1 and TRBJ2-3; 7 positions agree with TRBD1. This CDR3 region has 16 residues. Germline V gene lookup returns CDR1 SQVTM and CDR2 ANQGSEA. V dropped 2 bases and J dropped 6; count of bases not matched to a gene: 14. The CDR3 DNA follows: TGCAGCGTTGAACTTCGGGACAGTGTCTTCACGGATACGCAGTATTTT. Encoded protein: CSVELRDSVFTDTQYF.

The gene calls are TRBV5-1 and TRBJ2-6, with D perhaps matching TRBD1 (6 bases). This CDR3 comprises 16 residues. Germline-derived CDR1 and CDR2 are SGHRS and YFSETQ. Trimming left V 3 bases short and J 0 bases short, with 10 bases between. The CDR3 loop is CASSSDSLSGANVLTF. The CDR3, as DNA: TGCGCCAGCAGCTCGGACAGCCTCTCTGGGGCCAACGTCCTGACTTTC.

This clone was detected only once. The chain recombines TRBV7-3 with TRBJ2-7; D ambiguous. V dropped 5 bases and J dropped 3 bases, with 14 bases sitting between them. Per the germline V gene, CDR1 is SGHTA and CDR2 is FQGTGA. The CDR3 spans 14 residues. As DNA, the CDR3 is TGTGCCAGCAGCCCCTATGGACGGAGCTACGAGCAGTACTTC. Amino acids: CASSPYGRSYEQYF.

The V and J genes are TRBV18 and TRBJ2-5; D is perhaps TRBD1 (5 bases). This CDR3 has 13 residues. From germline, CDR1 is KGHSH and CDR2 LQKENI. Trimming took off 3 bases at V and 5 bases at J, with 10 bases between the two ends. DNA for the CDR3: TGTGCCAGCTCACCGCTAAACAGGGAGACCCAGTACTTC. This codes for CASSPLNRETQYF.

This clone came up once. V gene TRBV24-1 combines with J gene TRBJ2-7; D gene ambiguous. This CDR3 is built from 15 residues. The germline V gene encodes CDR1 KGHDR and CDR2 SFDVKD. Trimming took 9 bases from V and 0 from J, leaving 17 bases between them. The CDR3 DNA is TGTGCCACCGCGAGTGGGCTTTCGAGCTCCTACGAGCAGTACTTC. Its protein product is CATASGLSSSYEQYF.